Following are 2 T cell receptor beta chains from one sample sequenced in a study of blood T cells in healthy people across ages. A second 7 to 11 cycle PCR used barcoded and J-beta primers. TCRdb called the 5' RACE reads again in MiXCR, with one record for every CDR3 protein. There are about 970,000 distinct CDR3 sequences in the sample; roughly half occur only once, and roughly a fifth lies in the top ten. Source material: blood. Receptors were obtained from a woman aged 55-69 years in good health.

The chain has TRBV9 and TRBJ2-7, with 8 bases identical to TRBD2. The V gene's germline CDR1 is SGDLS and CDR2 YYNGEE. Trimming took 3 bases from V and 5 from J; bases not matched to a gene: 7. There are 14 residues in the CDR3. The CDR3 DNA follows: TGTGCCAGCAGCGAGGAAGCGGGAGATAACGAGCAGTACTTC. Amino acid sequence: CASSEEAGDNEQYF.

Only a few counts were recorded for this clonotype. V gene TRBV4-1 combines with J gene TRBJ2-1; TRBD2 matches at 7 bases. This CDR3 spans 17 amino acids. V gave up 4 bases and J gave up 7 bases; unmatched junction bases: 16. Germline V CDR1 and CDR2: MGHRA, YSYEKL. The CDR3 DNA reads TGCGCCAGCAGCCCTAGACTAGCCCTGAAGGGGCTGAATGAGCAGTTCTTC. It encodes CASSPRLALKGLNEQFF.